This T cell receptor (beta chain) came from a study of glioma-infiltrating T cells after dendritic cell vaccination. This table comes from immunoSEQ multiplex PCR, and its TCRdb copy is limited to in-frame clones, with some not included. The sample gives over 90,000 clones, about 85% of which show up once; 2.5% to 3% is in the top ten. The CDR3 is 14 residues long. Germline V CDR1 and CDR2: MNHNS, SASEGT. Trimming cost V 6 bases and J 7 bases, with 16 bases left between them. This receptor was obtained from a human donor with glioblastoma. The input for sequencing was blood, taken before dendritic cell vaccination. The chain joins TRBV6-1 to TRBJ1-5, with D tentatively TRBD1 (6 bases). In DNA, the CDR3 is TGTGCCAGCAGGGTGGACAGAAGTCCACAGCCCCAGCATTTT. Protein: CASRVDRSPQPQHF.